A selection of T cell receptor beta chains follows, all from one sample in a study of T cell responses to AZD1222 COVID-19 vaccine. This table comes from immunoSEQ multiplex PCR, and its TCRdb copy is limited to in-frame clones, with some not included. The sample lists some 140,000 clones, 65% to 90% seen once, with 7.9% in the top ten. Source: peripheral blood, taken 28 days after the second dose of the MenACWY control vaccine. The receptors stem from an adult who received the MenACWY meningococcal vaccine as a control. Both conserved end residues are part of each CDR3. Each record gives: V gene, J gene, clone size, D gene, CDR3 DNA, CDR3 protein. A D gene is named only where the DNA matches it firmly. Where a row states a size, it is once, few, many or the class of an expanded clone; other rows omit it.

V: TRBV21-1
J: TRBJ1-1
size: -
D: -
DNA: TGTGCCAGCAGCCGGAAGGGGACTGAAGCTTTCTTT
CDR3: CASSRKGTEAFF

V: TRBV28
J: TRBJ1-5
size: -
D: -
DNA: TGTGCCAGCAGTTTTAGAGGCAGCCCTATCAGTCAGCCCCAGCATTTT
CDR3: CASSFRGSPISQPQHF

V: TRBV10-1
J: TRBJ1-1
size: few
D: -
DNA: TGCGCCAGCAGTGAAGGGGAATACACTGAAGCTTTCTTT
CDR3: CASSEGEYTEAFF

V: TRBV27
J: TRBJ2-3
size: -
D: -
DNA: TGTGCCAGCAGTTTAAGGGACTCAGCAGATACGCAGTATTTT
CDR3: CASSLRDSADTQYF

V: TRBV5-4
J: TRBJ2-3
size: -
D: -
DNA: TGTGCCAGCAGCCCGGGTGGGGACCGGGGCTGGGATACGCAGTATTTT
CDR3: CASSPGGDRGWDTQYF

V: TRBV6-4
J: TRBJ1-3
size: -
D: -
DNA: TGTGCAACCGGGGCGGGACACCTCTCTGGAAACACCATATATTTT
CDR3: CATGAGHLSGNTIYF

V: TRBV7-2
J: TRBJ2-7
size: few
D: -
DNA: TGTGCCAGCAGCTCAAGGACGGTCGAGCAGTACTTC
CDR3: CASSSRTVEQYF

V: TRBV30
J: TRBJ2-2
size: once
D: -
DNA: TGTGCCTGGAGGTGGACAGACACCGGGGAGCTGTTTTTT
CDR3: CAWRWTDTGELFF

V: TRBV2
J: TRBJ2-6
size: medium-sized
D: -
DNA: TGTGCCAGCGGGGGAAACGTCCTGACTTTC
CDR3: CASGGNVLTF

V: TRBV30
J: TRBJ2-3
size: -
D: -
DNA: TGTGCCTGGAGTGCGACTAGATCTAGCACAGATACGCAGTATTTT
CDR3: CAWSATRSSTDTQYF

V: TRBV7-3
J: TRBJ2-3
size: -
D: TRBD2
DNA: TGTGCCAGCAGCTTAGGACTAGCGGGGAGCGCAGATACGCAGTATTTT
CDR3: CASSLGLAGSADTQYF

V: TRBV7-2
J: TRBJ2-3
size: -
D: -
DNA: TGTGCCAGCAGCTTAGCTCGGGGGGCAGGAGATACGCAGTATTTT
CDR3: CASSLARGAGDTQYF

V: TRBV27
J: TRBJ2-6
size: -
D: -
DNA: TGTGCCAGCAGTTTGACGACAGGCCCATTCTCTGGGGCCAACGTCCTGACTTTC
CDR3: CASSLTTGPFSGANVLTF

V: TRBV4-1
J: TRBJ1-3
size: -
D: TRBD1
DNA: TGCGCCAGCAGCCTGGGACAGGGAAACACCATATATTTT
CDR3: CASSLGQGNTIYF

V: TRBV11-2
J: TRBJ2-1
size: -
D: TRBD2
DNA: TGTGCCAGCAGCTTACTCCGCGGGAGGGTTAACAATGAGCAGTTCTTC
CDR3: CASSLLRGRVNNEQFF

V: TRBV30
J: TRBJ2-7
size: -
D: TRBD1
DNA: TGTGCCGGACGGACAGGGCTTTACGAGCAGTACTTC
CDR3: CAGRTGLYEQYF

V: TRBV3-1/TRBV3-2
J: TRBJ1-5
size: -
D: -
DNA: TGTGCCAGCAGCCATGGTGGGGGGGCTCAGCCCCAGCATTTT
CDR3: CASSHGGGAQPQHF

V: TRBV27
J: TRBJ2-6
size: -
D: -
DNA: TGTGCCAGCAGTTTAAGGTGGGGTCACGGGGCCAACGTCCTGACTTTC
CDR3: CASSLRWGHGANVLTF

V: TRBV12-3/TRBV12-4
J: TRBJ2-2
size: -
D: TRBD1
DNA: TGTGCCAGCAGTTCACAGGGGACCGGGGAGCTGTTTTTT
CDR3: CASSSQGTGELFF

V: TRBV9
J: TRBJ2-7
size: -
D: TRBD1
DNA: TGTGCCAGCAGCTTCCGACAGGGCGACGAGCAGTACTTC
CDR3: CASSFRQGDEQYF

V: TRBV7-2
J: TRBJ2-1
size: -
D: TRBD1
DNA: TGTGCCAGCAGCTTAGGGGGGGACAGGGGGTATCTTAATGAGCAGTTCTTC
CDR3: CASSLGGDRGYLNEQFF

V: TRBV9
J: TRBJ2-2
size: -
D: -
DNA: TGTGCCAGCAGCCTCAGGGTCCCCGGGGAGCTGTTTTTT
CDR3: CASSLRVPGELFF

V: TRBV7-9
J: TRBJ2-1
size: -
D: TRBD2
DNA: TGTGCCAGCAGCCATCATAGCGGGAGCTCCTACAATGAGCAGTTCTTC
CDR3: CASSHHSGSSYNEQFF

V: TRBV19
J: TRBJ2-1
size: -
D: -
DNA: TGTGCCAGTAGTATTCTTTTGGGGGGTGAGCAGTTCTTC
CDR3: CASSILLGGEQFF

V: TRBV5-4
J: TRBJ2-2
size: -
D: -
DNA: TGTGCCACCAGAAAGAAGGAGGGCGGGGAGCTGTTTTTT
CDR3: CATRKKEGGELFF

V: TRBV11-2
J: TRBJ1-2
size: -
D: -
DNA: TGTGCCAGCACCCCTTTCATTGGGAGCGCCGACTATGGCTACACCTTC
CDR3: CASTPFIGSADYGYTF

V: TRBV28
J: TRBJ1-2
size: -
D: -
DNA: TGTGCCAGCAGCCCTGGGGGTGGGGGCCTTAACTATGGCTACACCTTC
CDR3: CASSPGGGGLNYGYTF

V: TRBV5-1
J: TRBJ2-7
size: -
D: -
DNA: TGCGCCAGCAGCTTGGCCGTCTTACCCTACGAGCAGTACTTC
CDR3: CASSLAVLPYEQYF

V: TRBV5-1
J: TRBJ1-2
size: -
D: TRBD1
DNA: TGCGCCAGCAGCTTCGCACAGGGGGCGCCCGATGGCTACACCTTC
CDR3: CASSFAQGAPDGYTF

V: TRBV6-6
J: TRBJ2-7
size: -
D: TRBD2
DNA: TGTGCCAGCAGCGGGGGGACTAGCGGAACCTACGAGCAGTACTTC
CDR3: CASSGGTSGTYEQYF

V: TRBV7-3
J: TRBJ2-1
size: -
D: -
DNA: TGTGCCAGCAGCTTAATGGGGGGCCCGAATGAGCAGTTCTTC
CDR3: CASSLMGGPNEQFF

V: TRBV3-1/TRBV3-2
J: TRBJ1-3
size: -
D: -
DNA: TGTGCCAGCAGCCGCCAGGTTCCACAGGGTTCTGGAAACACCATATATTTT
CDR3: CASSRQVPQGSGNTIYF

V: TRBV27
J: TRBJ1-2
size: -
D: TRBD1
DNA: TGTGCCAGCAGTTTTGGACAGGGGTATGGCTACACCTTC
CDR3: CASSFGQGYGYTF

V: TRBV10-3
J: TRBJ2-1
size: once
D: -
DNA: TGTGCCATAGGGGGGTCTGACGAGCAGTTCTTC
CDR3: CAIGGSDEQFF

V: TRBV19
J: TRBJ1-1
size: -
D: -
DNA: TGTGCCAGTAGTATGCCGGTGTGGAACACTGAAGCTTTCTTT
CDR3: CASSMPVWNTEAFF

V: TRBV9
J: TRBJ2-3
size: -
D: -
DNA: TGTGCCAGCAGCGTAGCCCTGGCCTCGCCCCCCCCAGATACGCAGTATTTT
CDR3: CASSVALASPPPDTQYF

V: TRBV6-2/TRBV6-3
J: TRBJ2-7
size: -
D: -
DNA: TGTGCCAGCAGTAGGGGGGGGAGCTCCTACGAGCAGTACTTC
CDR3: CASSRGGSSYEQYF

V: TRBV15
J: TRBJ1-4
size: once
D: -
DNA: TGTGCCACCAGCAGAGTTACAAGGCATGAAAAACTGTTTTTT
CDR3: CATSRVTRHEKLFF

V: TRBV1
J: TRBJ2-5
size: -
D: -
DNA: TGCACCAGCAGCCGGAATCTTGATAGCGGGAGACCCCAAGAGACCCAGTACTTC
CDR3: CTSSRNLDSGRPQETQYF

V: TRBV7-9
J: TRBJ1-5
size: -
D: TRBD1
DNA: TGTGCCAGCAGCTTAGCCCATTCCGGGACAGGGGGCCAGCCCCAGCATTTT
CDR3: CASSLAHSGTGGQPQHF

V: TRBV29-1
J: TRBJ1-1
size: once
D: TRBD1
DNA: TGCAGCGGGAGGGACAGAGTGAACACTGAAGCTTTCTTT
CDR3: CSGRDRVNTEAFF

V: TRBV9
J: TRBJ1-2
size: -
D: TRBD1
DNA: TGTGCCAGCAGCCGGACAGGGGCTGGCGGCTACACCTTC
CDR3: CASSRTGAGGYTF

V: TRBV12-3/TRBV12-4
J: TRBJ1-1
size: -
D: -
DNA: TGTGCCACCGATCTGCGGGGGACTGAAGCTTTCTTT
CDR3: CATDLRGTEAFF

V: TRBV18
J: TRBJ1-1
size: -
D: -
DNA: TGTGCCAGCTCAGAGACAGTCCTCATGAACACTGAAGCTTTCTTT
CDR3: CASSETVLMNTEAFF

V: TRBV7-2
J: TRBJ2-1
size: -
D: -
DNA: TGTGCCAGCAGCTTAGTAGGTACTAGTGGGGAGCAGTTCTTC
CDR3: CASSLVGTSGEQFF

V: TRBV2
J: TRBJ2-7
size: -
D: -
DNA: TGTGCCAGCACCGACTTCTCCTACGAGCAGTACTTC
CDR3: CASTDFSYEQYF